This is a list of T cell receptor beta chains from one sample in a study of low-dose radiotherapy and immunotherapy resistance in tumors. MiXCR was run by TCRdb on the reads, yielding one entry per CDR3 protein. The sample yields approximately 89,000 distinct CDR3 sequences, over 15% seen once. The source was PBMCs, collected before treatment. These receptors were collected from a male donor with prostate cancer. Both conserved end residues are trimmed from each CDR3. A D gene is named only where the DNA matches it firmly. Clone size, where shown, is once, few, many, or a class for clones that have expanded.

TRBV7-9	NA	many	ASSEGFPEAF
TRBV20-1	NA	many	SATTRRTGELF
TRBV18	NA	many	ASSPGAVPGDTQY
TRBV5-5	TRBD1	once	ASSFQGAPYNEQF
TRBV11-2	TRBD2	many	ASSLGWASGPPEVDTQY
TRBV5-1	NA	many	ASSSGGGPGNEKLF
TRBV19	NA	many	ASSILQAFNNEQF
TRBV6-1	NA	many	ASSEDSGQDRFTGELF
TRBV27	NA	NA	ASSPFSTDTQY
TRBV6-1	NA	many	ASSERGAYEQF
TRBV5-6	NA	many	ASSILWGHTGELF
TRBV5-1	NA	NA	ASSSADGGYEQY
TRBV6-2/TRBV6-3	NA	many	ASSKNIITGELF
TRBV20-1	TRBD1	many	SANRIQGAAGNTIY
TRBV18	TRBD1	few	ASSLRVQGVGEQPQH
TRBV7-2	TRBD2	many	ASTQTRTSGGASTDTQY
TRBV18	NA	many	ASSPTAGETQY
TRBV2	TRBD2	many	ASSPSGTNEQY
TRBV25-1	NA	many	ASSEGQGGNQPQH
TRBV2	NA	many	ASSDRGNRVDGYT
TRBV20-1	NA	many	SARGTGHTDTQY
TRBV4-2	NA	many	ASSPGGDQGKLF
TRBV6-8	TRBD1	many	ASDRDSGANVLT
TRBV28	NA	many	ASRHSRETQY
TRBV6-2/TRBV6-3	TRBD2	many	ASSYSPPSGIYNEQF
TRBV6-8	TRBD2	NA	ASSETVAGTSTDTQY
TRBV9	TRBD1	many	ASSVEQGYNEQF
TRBV2	NA	many	ASSEWRVGNEQY
TRBV5-1	TRBD1	medium-sized	ASSIQGDRATDTQY
TRBV20-1	TRBD1	many	SALLGDRDDEGGYT
TRBV7-2	TRBD2	NA	ASRLSGGLSYNEQF
TRBV5-1	TRBD1	NA	ASRAGGGTEAF
TRBV30	TRBD1	many	AWARGLRSYNEQF
TRBV5-1	NA	many	ASSFVAVSSYNEQF
TRBV5-4	NA	many	ASSPRTAPNTEAF
TRBV7-8	TRBD1	NA	ASSQDRPSYNSPLH
TRBV28	NA	many	ASSSGTPDSYEQY
TRBV29-1	NA	NA	SVRNSTDTQY
TRBV4-2	NA	many	ASTADYYGYT
TRBV7-2	NA	many	ASSLFSEQY
TRBV3-1	NA	NA	ASSLSGTPDTQY
TRBV6-2/TRBV6-3	NA	many	ASSIQEHTDTQY